This T cell receptor beta chain comes out of a study of CD8 T cells in ankylosing spondylitis. TCRdb re-called the 5' RACE reads with MiXCR, one entry per CDR3 protein. Here the sample spans 200,000 or so distinct CDR3 sequences, roughly 13% being singletons. The CDR3 is 18 residues long. CDR1 and CDR2 from the germline V gene are SGHAT and FQNNGV. Trimming cost V 5 bases and J 1 base; bases outside gene matches: 16. This chain uses TRBV11-2 with TRBJ1-1, with 7 bases matching TRBD1. The sequence was collected from a female donor with ankylosing spondylitis or in good health (not recorded which). The specimen sequenced was blood, either unsorted or a sorted T cell fraction (not recorded which). DNA for the CDR3: TGTGCCAGCAGCGCCAAGGGCAGGGGGTTTCTGGAGAACACTGAAGCTTTCTTT. This translates into CASSAKGRGFLENTEAFF.